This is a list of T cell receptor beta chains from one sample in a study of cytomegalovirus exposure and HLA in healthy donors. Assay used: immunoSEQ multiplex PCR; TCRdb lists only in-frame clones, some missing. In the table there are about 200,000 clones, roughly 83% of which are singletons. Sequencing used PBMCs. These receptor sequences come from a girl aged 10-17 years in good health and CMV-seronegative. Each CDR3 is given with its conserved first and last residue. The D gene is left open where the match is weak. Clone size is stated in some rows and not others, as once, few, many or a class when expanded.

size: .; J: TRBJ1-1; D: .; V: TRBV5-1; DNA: TGCGCCAGCAGCTCCACTCAGGGTACTGAAGCTTTCTTT; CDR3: CASSSTQGTEAFF
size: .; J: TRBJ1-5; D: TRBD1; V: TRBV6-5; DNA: TGTGCCAGCAGAGCAGGGGGAGATAGCAATCAGCCCCAGCATTTT; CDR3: CASRAGGDSNQPQHF
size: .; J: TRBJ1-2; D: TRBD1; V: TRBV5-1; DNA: TGCGCCAGCAGCTACGAAGGGGGCTCGCGAGGCTACACCTTC; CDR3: CASSYEGGSRGYTF
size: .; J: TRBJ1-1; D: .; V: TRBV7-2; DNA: TGTGCCAGCAGCTTAGCCCCAGGGAGGGGGAACACTGAAGCTTTCTTT; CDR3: CASSLAPGRGNTEAFF
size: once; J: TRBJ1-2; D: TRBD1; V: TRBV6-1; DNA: TGTGCCAGCAGTCCCTTTACCGGGACAGGGTCTGGCTACACCTTC; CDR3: CASSPFTGTGSGYTF
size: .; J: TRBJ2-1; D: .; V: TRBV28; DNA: TGTGCCAGCAGTTCCGGGACTCCGGCTGAGCAGTTCTTC; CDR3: CASSSGTPAEQFF
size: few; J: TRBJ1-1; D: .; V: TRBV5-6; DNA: TGTGCCAGCAGCCCGAGTTACGGGGGGGCGTCGAACACTGAAGCTTTCTTT; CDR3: CASSPSYGGASNTEAFF
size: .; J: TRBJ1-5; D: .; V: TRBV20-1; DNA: TGCAGTGCTAGAGGAGTACAGCCCCAGCATTTT; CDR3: CSARGVQPQHF
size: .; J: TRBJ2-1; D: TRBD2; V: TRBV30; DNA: TGTGCCTTGACGAAAGCGGGAGGGAAATTCTACAATGAGCAGTTCTTC; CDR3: CALTKAGGKFYNEQFF
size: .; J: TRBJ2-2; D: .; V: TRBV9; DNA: TGTGCCAGCAGCGTAGTAAGCCTATTCGGGGGTCTCACCGGGGAGCTGTTTTTT; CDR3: CASSVVSLFGGLTGELFF
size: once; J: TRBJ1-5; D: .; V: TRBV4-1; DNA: TGCGCCAGCAGCCCTTTTAGTGATCAGCCCCAGCATTTT; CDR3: CASSPFSDQPQHF
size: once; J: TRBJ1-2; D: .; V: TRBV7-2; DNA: TGTGCCAGCAGCCCCGTGGCCGGGGATCTTTCCTATGGCTACACCTTC; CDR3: CASSPVAGDLSYGYTF
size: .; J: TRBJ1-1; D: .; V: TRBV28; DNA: TGTGCCATCATAATGGACAGCCCGAACACTGAAGCTTTCTTT; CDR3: CAIIMDSPNTEAFF
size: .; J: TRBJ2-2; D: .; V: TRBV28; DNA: TGTGCCAGCAGACGAATGGACAGTGTGACCGGGGAGCTGTTTTTT; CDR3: CASRRMDSVTGELFF
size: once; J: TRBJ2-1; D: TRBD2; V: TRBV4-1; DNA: TGCGCCAGCAGCCAAGCACTAGCGGAATCCTACAATGAGCAGTTCTTC; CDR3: CASSQALAESYNEQFF
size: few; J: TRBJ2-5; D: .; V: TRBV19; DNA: TGTGCCAGTAGTTCGGGTTCCCTGCTGAAAGAGACCCAGTACTTC; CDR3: CASSSGSLLKETQYF
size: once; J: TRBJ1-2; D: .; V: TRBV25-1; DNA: TGTGCCAGCAGTGATTCTTCAGGGGCCGCCTATGGCTACACCTTC; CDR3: CASSDSSGAAYGYTF
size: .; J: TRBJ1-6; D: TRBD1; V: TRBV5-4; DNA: TGTGCCAGCAGCTACAGGGGAGATAGATCACCCCTCCACTTT; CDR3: CASSYRGDRSPLHF
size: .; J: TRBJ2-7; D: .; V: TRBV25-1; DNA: TGTGCCAGCAGTCCCGTAGGGACATTCTACGAGCAGTACTTC; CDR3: CASSPVGTFYEQYF
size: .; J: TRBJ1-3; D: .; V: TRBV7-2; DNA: TGTGCCAGCAGCTTAGAATCGGGTGGAAACACCATATATTTT; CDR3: CASSLESGGNTIYF
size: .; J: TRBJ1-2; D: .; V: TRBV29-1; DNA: TGCAGCGTTGAAACCCCGTCTCACCGGGGCTACACCTTC; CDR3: CSVETPSHRGYTF
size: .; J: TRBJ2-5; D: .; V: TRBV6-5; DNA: TGTGCCAGCAGCCTTACTCCCGCACAGCAAGAGACCCAGTACTTC; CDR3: CASSLTPAQQETQYF
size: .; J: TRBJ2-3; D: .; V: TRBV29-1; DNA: TGCAGCGGAGCTAGCACAGATACGCAGTATTTT; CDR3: CSGASTDTQYF
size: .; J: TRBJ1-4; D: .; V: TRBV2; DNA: TGTGCCAGCAGACGGGGGTCCGTTAATGAAAAACTGTTTTTT; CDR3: CASRRGSVNEKLFF
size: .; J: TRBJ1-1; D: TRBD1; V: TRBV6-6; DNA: TGTGCCAGCAGTTATCCAGGGACAGGGAAAACTGAAGCTTTCTTT; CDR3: CASSYPGTGKTEAFF
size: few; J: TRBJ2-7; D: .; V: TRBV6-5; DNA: TGTGCCAGCAGTAAAATAGCGGAACCTTCCTACGAGCAGTACTTC; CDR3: CASSKIAEPSYEQYF
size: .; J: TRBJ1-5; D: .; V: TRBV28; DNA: TGTGCCAGCAGAAAGGCAGGGAATCAGCCCCAGCATTTT; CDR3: CASRKAGNQPQHF
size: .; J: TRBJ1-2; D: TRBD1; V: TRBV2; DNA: TGTGCCAGCAGGCAGACAGGGATCCATGGCTACACCTTC; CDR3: CASRQTGIHGYTF
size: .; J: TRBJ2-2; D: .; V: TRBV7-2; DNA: TGTGCCAGCAGCTTAGGGGGGGCCGGGGAGCTGTTTTTT; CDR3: CASSLGGAGELFF
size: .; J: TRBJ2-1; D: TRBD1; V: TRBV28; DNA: TGTGCCAGCAACAGGGGGCGTAACAATGAGCAGTTCTTC; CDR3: CASNRGRNNEQFF
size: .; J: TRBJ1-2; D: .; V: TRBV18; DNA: TGTGCCAGCTCACCGGGCCCCGGAGGGCCGGACATATATGGCTACACCTTC; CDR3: CASSPGPGGPDIYGYTF
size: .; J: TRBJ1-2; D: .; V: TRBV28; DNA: TGTGCCAGCAGTTTTGGGGGGGTGGCTCAGGGGCTGGGCTATGGCTACACCTTC; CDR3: CASSFGGVAQGLGYGYTF
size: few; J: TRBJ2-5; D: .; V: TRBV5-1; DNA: TGCGCCAGCAGCTTGGCTCAAGAGACCCAGTACTTC; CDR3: CASSLAQETQYF